The text below deals with one TCR beta chain. This clone may be a read error of a much larger clone one base away. CDR3 length equals 15 residues. With 3 bases clipped from V and 4 bases from J, the junction kept 2 bases outside the gene matches. In germline, CDR1 is MRHNA, CDR2 SNTAGT. This record belongs to a study of blood T cell repertoires in COVID-19. Study in general: The United States, Italy and Spain provided the acute and convalescent COVID-19 samples. Nucleic acid was either cDNA or gDNA, and it came from T cells, B-cell-depleted T cells, or PBMCs.

Per the authors' pipeline: Cell counts per sample came from amplifying reference gene primers. Generated by immunoSEQ multiplex PCR, the TCRdb table keeps only in-frame clones and is missing some. Clone size and the V and J calls come from that table; the DNA yielded D and trimming. The table records about 250,000 clones, about 90% of them present only once. The receptor was derived from a man younger than 35 with active or convalescent COVID-19. Sequencing used peripheral blood. This sequence joins TRBV6-4 and TRBJ2-3; 12 nucleotides line up with TRBD2. CDR3 coding DNA: TGTGCCAGCAGTGAGACTAGCGGGGGCCCAGATACGCAGTATTTT. Its translation is CASSETSGGPDTQYF.